These T cell receptor beta chains were read from a single sample in a study of T cells in localized non-small cell lung cancer. The method was immunoSEQ multiplex PCR; TCRdb's version includes in-frame clones alone and lacks a portion of them. This table holds about 33,000 clones, around 77% found once. The specimen comprised peripheral blood, sampled before any cancer treatment. The receptor set was obtained from a male donor older than 55 with stage III squamous cell lung carcinoma. CDR3s include the opening cysteine and the closing phenylalanine or tryptophan. D genes are given only for firm matches. Not every row has a clone size; where given, it reads once, few, many or a size class.

d_call | clone_size | j_call | v_call | cdr3_aa | cdr3_nt
- | - | TRBJ1-2 | TRBV28 | CASSPWTRGNYGYTF | TGTGCCAGCAGTCCATGGACAAGGGGTAACTATGGCTACACCTTC
- | - | TRBJ1-6 | TRBV6-5 | CASSYRRGKDSPLHF | TGTGCCAGCAGTTACCGCAGGGGTAAGGATTCACCCCTCCACTTT
TRBD2 | few | TRBJ2-5 | TRBV4-3 | CASSQRHGGGAFGETQYF | TGCGCCAGCAGCCAACGGCATGGCGGGGGGGCTTTTGGAGAGACCCAGTACTTC
- | - | TRBJ1-3 | TRBV2 | CASSGSDPGNTIYF | TGTGCCAGCAGTGGTTCAGACCCTGGAAACACCATATATTTT
TRBD2 | few | TRBJ2-1 | TRBV9 | CASSVRTSGSLDNEQFF | TGTGCCAGCAGCGTTAGGACTAGCGGGAGTCTGGACAATGAGCAGTTCTTC
TRBD2 | - | TRBJ2-7 | TRBV7-2 | CASSSGLAGEQYF | TGTGCCAGCAGCTCGGGACTAGCAGGCGAGCAGTACTTC
- | - | TRBJ1-2 | TRBV7-2 | CASSRKTTGPDYGYTF | TGTGCCAGCAGTAGGAAAACTACGGGACCTGACTATGGCTACACCTTC
- | - | TRBJ2-7 | TRBV11-2 | CASSLVASPTATYEQYF | TGTGCCAGCAGCTTAGTGGCTAGCCCAACTGCCACCTACGAGCAGTACTTC
- | few | TRBJ1-1 | TRBV4-3 | CASTGAAEAFF | TGCGCCAGCACAGGGGCTGCAGAAGCTTTCTTT
TRBD2 | - | TRBJ2-5 | TRBV27 | CASSQLAGDQETQYF | TGTGCCAGCAGTCAACTGGCGGGGGACCAAGAGACCCAGTACTTC
TRBD2 | once | TRBJ2-5 | TRBV19 | CASSPGGSLETQYF | TGTGCCAGTAGCCCCGGCGGGAGCTTGGAGACCCAGTACTTC
TRBD2 | once | TRBJ2-3 | TRBV9 | CASSVGLAEYDTQYF | TGTGCCAGCAGCGTGGGGCTAGCGGAATATGATACGCAGTATTTT
TRBD1 | - | TRBJ2-3 | TRBV6-5 | CASSQQGANTQYF | TGTGCCAGCAGCCAACAGGGGGCAAATACGCAGTATTTT
- | - | TRBJ2-3 | TRBV11-2 | CASSPKSTQYF | TGTGCCAGCAGCCCGAAGAGTACGCAGTATTTT
TRBD1 | once | TRBJ2-5 | TRBV7-9 | CASSPGQGQTQYF | TGTGCCAGCAGCCCAGGACAGGGACAGACCCAGTACTTC
TRBD2 | - | TRBJ2-5 | TRBV7-2 | CASSDRPGTSGQETQYF | TGTGCCAGCAGCGATAGGCCGGGGACTAGCGGACAAGAGACCCAGTACTTC
TRBD1 | - | TRBJ1-6 | TRBV18 | CASSSQGAFGSYNSPLHF | TGTGCCAGCTCATCACAGGGGGCATTTGGATCCTATAATTCACCCCTCCACTTT
- | - | TRBJ1-5 | TRBV19 | CASSIWGRGQPQHF | TGTGCCAGTAGTATATGGGGAAGGGGCCAGCCCCAGCATTTT
- | - | TRBJ2-2 | TRBV6-4 | CASSDLAKGGELFF | TGTGCCAGCAGTGACCTCGCAAAGGGCGGGGAGCTGTTTTTT
TRBD1 | - | TRBJ2-3 | TRBV9 | CASSQRQGEIADTQYF | TGTGCCAGCAGTCAAAGACAGGGCGAGATAGCGGATACGCAGTATTTT
TRBD1 | - | TRBJ2-7 | TRBV29-1 | CSARDRGYEQYF | TGCAGCGCACGGGACAGGGGTTACGAGCAGTACTTC
TRBD1 | - | TRBJ2-1 | TRBV7-9 | CASSSGQGANHEQFF | TGTGCCAGCAGCTCCGGACAGGGGGCGAATCATGAGCAGTTCTTC
TRBD1 | once | TRBJ1-2 | TRBV29-1 | CSVVPGQGANGYTF | TGCAGCGTTGTCCCAGGACAGGGGGCGAATGGCTACACCTTC